These T cell receptor beta chains were read from a single sample in a study of T-cell reconstitution after alpha-beta-depleted transplantation in children. TCRdb used MiXCR to reprocess the PCR reads, holding one entry per CDR3 protein. The sample consists of roughly 160,000 distinct CDR3 sequences, roughly 11% of them appearing once. The sample here was PBMCs, taken before TCRalphabeta/CD19-depleted stem cell transplant. The receptors stem from a boy younger than 10 with acute myeloid leukemia, due to receive a stem cell transplant. Each CDR3 is given with its conserved first and last residue. The D gene is left open where the match is weak. Some rows mark clone size as missing; the rest say once, few, many or name a class of expanded clone.

j_gene: TRBJ1-4
d_gene: NA
v_gene: TRBV11-2
abundance: few
CDR3aa: CASSHGAVEEKLFF
CDR3nt: TGTGCCAGCAGCCATGGGGCGGTTGAGGAAAAACTGTTTTTT

j_gene: TRBJ2-5
d_gene: TRBD1
v_gene: TRBV5-1
abundance: many
CDR3aa: CASSLVQGTGETQYF
CDR3nt: TGCGCCAGCAGCTTGGTACAGGGGACAGGAGAGACCCAGTACTTC

j_gene: TRBJ2-3
d_gene: NA
v_gene: TRBV3-1
abundance: many
CDR3aa: CASSQQGTDTQYF
CDR3nt: TGTGCCAGCAGCCAGCAGGGGACAGATACGCAGTATTTT

j_gene: TRBJ2-5
d_gene: NA
v_gene: TRBV7-8
abundance: many
CDR3aa: CASSLAAAVEETQYF
CDR3nt: TGTGCCAGCAGCTTAGCCGCGGCAGTCGAAGAGACCCAGTACTTC

j_gene: TRBJ2-3
d_gene: NA
v_gene: TRBV3-1
abundance: many
CDR3aa: CASSLRGTRTDTQYF
CDR3nt: TGTGCCAGCAGCCTCCGGGGGACCCGCACAGATACGCAGTATTTT

j_gene: TRBJ2-3
d_gene: NA
v_gene: TRBV28
abundance: many
CDR3aa: CASSTTHNGDTQYF
CDR3nt: TGTGCCAGCAGTACTACCCACAATGGAGATACGCAGTATTTT

j_gene: TRBJ2-1
d_gene: NA
v_gene: TRBV12-3/TRBV12-4
abundance: many
CDR3aa: CASSQQTVSRNEQFF
CDR3nt: TGTGCCAGCAGCCAACAAACAGTCAGCCGCAATGAGCAGTTCTTC

j_gene: TRBJ2-3
d_gene: NA
v_gene: TRBV28
abundance: many
CDR3aa: CASSLPPGRGGTDTQYF
CDR3nt: TGTGCCAGCAGCTTGCCGCCGGGTCGTGGCGGCACAGATACGCAGTATTTT

j_gene: TRBJ2-1
d_gene: TRBD2
v_gene: TRBV20-1
abundance: many
CDR3aa: CSARGLTSDYNEQFF
CDR3nt: TGCAGTGCTAGAGGCCTAACTAGCGACTACAATGAGCAGTTCTTC

j_gene: TRBJ2-5
d_gene: TRBD2
v_gene: TRBV4-1
abundance: many
CDR3aa: CASSPSGDPRETQYF
CDR3nt: TGCGCCAGCAGCCCTAGCGGGGACCCCAGGGAGACCCAGTACTTC

j_gene: TRBJ2-1
d_gene: TRBD2
v_gene: TRBV7-3
abundance: NA
CDR3aa: CASSRTGGFRYEQFF
CDR3nt: TGTGCCAGCAGCCGGACGGGGGGGTTTCGCTATGAGCAGTTCTTC

j_gene: TRBJ1-1
d_gene: TRBD1
v_gene: TRBV5-6
abundance: many
CDR3aa: CASSLAKKGATNTEAFF
CDR3nt: TGTGCCAGCAGCTTGGCCAAGAAGGGGGCAACGAACACTGAAGCTTTCTTT

j_gene: TRBJ1-2
d_gene: TRBD1
v_gene: TRBV7-9
abundance: many
CDR3aa: CASSRGQGNYGYTF
CDR3nt: TGTGCCAGCAGCAGAGGACAGGGGAACTATGGCTACACCTTC

j_gene: TRBJ2-3
d_gene: TRBD2
v_gene: TRBV3-1
abundance: many
CDR3aa: CASSHLAGGSSTDTQYF
CDR3nt: TGTGCCAGCAGCCACCTAGCGGGGGGCTCTAGCACAGATACGCAGTATTTT

j_gene: TRBJ2-6
d_gene: NA
v_gene: TRBV15
abundance: many
CDR3aa: CATSGGGVSGANVLTF
CDR3nt: TGTGCCACCAGCGGAGGGGGTGTCTCTGGGGCCAACGTCCTGACTTTC

j_gene: TRBJ1-1
d_gene: NA
v_gene: TRBV7-2
abundance: many
CDR3aa: CASSTDENTEAFF
CDR3nt: TGTGCCAGCAGCACGGACGAGAACACTGAAGCTTTCTTT

j_gene: TRBJ2-7
d_gene: NA
v_gene: TRBV7-4
abundance: many
CDR3aa: CASSLAGGEQYF
CDR3nt: TGTGCCAGCAGCTTAGCAGGGGGCGAGCAGTACTTC

j_gene: TRBJ1-2
d_gene: TRBD1
v_gene: TRBV7-9
abundance: many
CDR3aa: CASSYDRAGYTF
CDR3nt: TGTGCCAGCAGCTACGACAGGGCTGGCTACACCTTC

j_gene: TRBJ2-6
d_gene: TRBD1
v_gene: TRBV9
abundance: many
CDR3aa: CASSVTGDANVLTF
CDR3nt: TGTGCCAGCAGCGTGACAGGGGATGCCAACGTCCTGACTTTC

j_gene: TRBJ2-2
d_gene: NA
v_gene: TRBV11-1
abundance: many
CDR3aa: CASSLGSWDTNTGELFF
CDR3nt: TGTGCCAGCAGCTTAGGTTCTTGGGACACGAACACCGGGGAGCTGTTTTTT

j_gene: TRBJ2-1
d_gene: TRBD2
v_gene: TRBV5-1
abundance: many
CDR3aa: CASSLVGSGTFNEQFF
CDR3nt: TGCGCCAGCAGCTTGGTTGGTAGCGGGACCTTCAATGAGCAGTTCTTC

j_gene: TRBJ2-1
d_gene: NA
v_gene: TRBV12-3/TRBV12-4
abundance: many
CDR3aa: CASQRDPDNEQFF
CDR3nt: TGTGCCAGCCAAAGGGACCCAGACAATGAGCAGTTCTTC

j_gene: TRBJ2-1
d_gene: TRBD2
v_gene: TRBV10-3
abundance: many
CDR3aa: CAISGGLAGNRYNEQFF
CDR3nt: TGTGCCATCAGTGGGGGACTAGCGGGAAACAGATACAATGAGCAGTTCTTC

j_gene: TRBJ1-5
d_gene: NA
v_gene: TRBV3-1
abundance: many
CDR3aa: CASSQSGGAGIVAPQHF
CDR3nt: TGTGCCAGCAGCCAATCGGGAGGGGCAGGGATAGTGGCGCCCCAGCATTTT

j_gene: TRBJ2-3
d_gene: NA
v_gene: TRBV12-3/TRBV12-4
abundance: many
CDR3aa: CASRRRDEGPDTQYF
CDR3nt: TGTGCCAGCAGACGTAGGGATGAGGGCCCAGATACGCAGTATTTT

j_gene: TRBJ2-5
d_gene: NA
v_gene: TRBV28
abundance: many
CDR3aa: CASSLPTRGDETQYF
CDR3nt: TGTGCCAGCAGTTTACCCACAAGGGGTGACGAGACCCAGTACTTC

j_gene: TRBJ1-1
d_gene: NA
v_gene: TRBV20-1
abundance: many
CDR3aa: CSARADTEAFF
CDR3nt: TGCAGTGCTAGGGCCGACACTGAAGCTTTCTTT

j_gene: TRBJ2-3
d_gene: TRBD1
v_gene: TRBV4-1
abundance: many
CDR3aa: CASSQYSGTVLDRTDTQYF
CDR3nt: TGCGCCAGCAGCCAATACTCCGGGACAGTCCTGGACCGAACAGATACGCAGTATTTT

j_gene: TRBJ1-3
d_gene: NA
v_gene: TRBV7-6
abundance: many
CDR3aa: CASSLQGFSGNTIYF
CDR3nt: TGTGCCAGCAGCTTACAGGGGTTCTCTGGAAACACCATATATTTT

j_gene: TRBJ2-5
d_gene: TRBD2
v_gene: TRBV6-5
abundance: many
CDR3aa: CASSYIGAGVRRETQYF
CDR3nt: TGTGCCAGCAGTTACATTGGGGCGGGGGTAAGGAGAGAGACCCAGTACTTC

j_gene: TRBJ2-3
d_gene: TRBD2
v_gene: TRBV9
abundance: many
CDR3aa: CASSVLAGGYTDTQYF
CDR3nt: TGTGCCAGCAGCGTACTAGCGGGGGGGTACACAGATACGCAGTATTTT

j_gene: TRBJ2-7
d_gene: NA
v_gene: TRBV12-3/TRBV12-4
abundance: many
CDR3aa: CASSLISEQYF
CDR3nt: TGTGCCAGCAGTTTAATTTCCGAGCAGTACTTC

j_gene: TRBJ1-4
d_gene: NA
v_gene: TRBV18
abundance: many
CDR3aa: CASSLSSGTDGGEKLFF
CDR3nt: TGTGCCAGCTCACTAAGTTCCGGGACCGATGGAGGTGAAAAACTGTTTTTT

j_gene: TRBJ2-5
d_gene: NA
v_gene: TRBV20-1
abundance: many
CDR3aa: CSASRAGVETQYF
CDR3nt: TGCAGTGCTTCCCGGGCTGGGGTAGAGACCCAGTACTTC

j_gene: TRBJ2-7
d_gene: TRBD1
v_gene: TRBV4-1
abundance: NA
CDR3aa: CASSQVGTGGYEQYF
CDR3nt: TGCGCCAGCAGCCAAGTTGGGACAGGGGGATACGAGCAGTACTTC

j_gene: TRBJ2-7
d_gene: TRBD2
v_gene: TRBV10-2
abundance: many
CDR3aa: CATSPGTSSYEQYF
CDR3nt: TGCGCCACCTCGCCCGGGACTAGCTCCTACGAGCAGTACTTC

j_gene: TRBJ2-1
d_gene: TRBD2
v_gene: TRBV3-1
abundance: NA
CDR3aa: CASSPGLAGGYLHNEQFF
CDR3nt: TGTGCCTCCTCCCCGGGACTAGCGGGGGGGTACCTACACAATGAGCAGTTCTTC